This TCR beta chain appears in the sequencing data of a study of T cells in Graves' hyperthyroidism and ophthalmopathy. Study-wide background: The initial diagnosis was the point when peripheral blood was collected, ahead of any treatment.

In its sample, this clonotype was seen a few times. The CDR3 extends over 18 amino acids. Looked up from germline, CDR1 is MNHEY and CDR2 is SVGEGT. V shed 2 bases, J shed 1 base, and the junction held 10 bases outside the gene matches. The source material, RNA transcripts, was used to amplify TCR beta CDR3 regions. First-round RT-PCR targeting the TCR CDR3 was performed with the HTBI primer set. MiXCR, run by TCRdb on the multiplex PCR reads, gives a single entry per CDR3 protein. The sample holds approximately 600,000 distinct CDR3 sequences; less than 25% are singletons and the top ten take about 34%.

The receptor was isolated from a man aged 25 to 40 with Graves' ophthalmopathy. The specimen sequenced was blood. The chain joins TRBV6-2 or TRBV6-3 to TRBJ2-2; TRBD2 matches at 7 bases. CDR3 in DNA: TGTGCCAGCAGTTACAGGATTCGGTTAGCGGGGAACACCGGGGAGCTGTTTTTT. Translated: CASSYRIRLAGNTGELFF.